This TCR beta chain was retrieved from a study of metastatic and nonmetastatic thyroid tumors. Study as a whole: From malignant and benign thyroid patients, repertoires in blood and in tumor or nodule tissue were compared. Study results and caveats: It was reportedly found that TCR beta diversity was significantly higher in malignant thyroid tumors than in benign nodules, a difference seen in both blood and tumor samples.

There are 15 residues in the CDR3. The trim removed 6 bases at V and 0 bases at J, leaving 11 bases unmatched. CDR1 SQVTM and CDR2 ANQGSEA come from the germline V gene. In the original workflow: Differences in CDR3 between clinicopathological groups were drawn on to build a classifier intended to discriminate distant-metastatic papillary thyroid cancer patients. With MiXCR, TCRdb called clones anew from the PCR reads. The V and J calls reflect TCRdb's pipeline rather than the authors' work. The sample contains over 65,000 clones, under 15% of which appear only once. Patients underwent thyroid surgery, and none had received any treatment before it. The sample holds many counts of this clone. Its cognate antigen is unknown.

The V and J genes are TRBV29-1 and TRBJ2-7; TRBD2 agrees at 7 bases. Sequenced sample: tumor tissue. The clonotype was recovered from a female donor with papillary thyroid cancer or a benign thyroid nodule (not recorded which). Some clones in this sample may be carry-over from other donors' samples. The CDR3 DNA reads as TGCAGCGTCGATTTAGCGGGTCAAAGCTCCTACGAGCAGTACTTC. It codes for CSVDLAGQSSYEQYF.